This T cell receptor beta chain emerged from a study of cytomegalovirus exposure and HLA in healthy donors. Study observations and caveats: The study recorded about 160 TCR beta chains that were cytomegalovirus-associated. In a later analysis, donors in an Asian-associated ancestry cluster reportedly had fewer N-insertions in productive TCRs than the cohort mean.

Both 60 Vbeta primers and 13 Jbeta primers went into the PCR. The table came from immunoSEQ multiplex PCR; TCRdb's copy has only in-frame clones and leaves some out. The data show tens of thousands of clones, 60% to 80% seen once. The CDR3 sequence is 15 residues long. Trimming took off 1 base at V and 0 bases at J, with 9 bases between the two ends. CDR1 SEHNR and CDR2 FQNEAQ come from the germline V gene (reference sequence). In regard to this clone: Antigen: not known.

The receptor was derived from a man under 40 in good health and CMV-seronegative. Sequenced input: PBMCs. The gene calls are TRBV7-9 and TRBJ1-2, with D perhaps matching TRBD1 (5 bases). The CDR3 nucleotides are TGTGCCAGCAGCTTAGGGCGGGGCACTAACTATGGCTACACCTTC. Its protein product is CASSLGRGTNYGYTF.